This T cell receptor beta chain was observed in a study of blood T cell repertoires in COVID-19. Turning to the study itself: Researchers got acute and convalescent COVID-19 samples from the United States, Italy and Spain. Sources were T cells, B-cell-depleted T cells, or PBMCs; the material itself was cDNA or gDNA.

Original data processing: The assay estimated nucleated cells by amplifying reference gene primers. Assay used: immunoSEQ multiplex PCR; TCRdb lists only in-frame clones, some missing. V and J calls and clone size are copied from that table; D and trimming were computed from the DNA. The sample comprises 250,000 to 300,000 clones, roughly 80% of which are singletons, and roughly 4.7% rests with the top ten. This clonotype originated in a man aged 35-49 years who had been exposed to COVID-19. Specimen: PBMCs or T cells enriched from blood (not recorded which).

The CDR3 is CASSPPGSGGYNEQFF. CDR3 bases: TGTGCCAGCTCACCACCGGGTAGCGGGGGTTACAATGAGCAGTTCTTC. V usage is TRBV18 and J usage is TRBJ2-1; 9 bases agree with TRBD2. This CDR3 has 16 residues. V lost 0 bases and J lost 4; bases outside the gene matches: 4. The germline V gene encodes CDR1 KGHSH and CDR2 LQKENI.